These T cell receptor beta chains were read from a single sample in a study of beta chain features in type 1 diabetes. Sequencing was performed with immunoSEQ multiplex PCR; in TCRdb, only in-frame clones are kept and a portion is missing. The sample records a few hundred thousand clones, about 23% being singletons. The material sequenced was naive CD4+ T cells from blood. These receptors came from a woman in her 30s with type 1 diabetes. Both conserved end residues are part of each CDR3. D genes are given only for firm matches. Clone size is given for some rows only: seen once, a few or many times, or a class if the clone is expanded.

j_gene,abundance,d_gene,v_gene,CDR3aa,CDR3nt
TRBJ1-1,NA,NA,TRBV11-2,CASSVQGAEAFF,TGTGCCAGCAGCGTACAGGGTGCAGAAGCTTTCTTT
TRBJ1-3,NA,NA,TRBV9,CASSVGPPNSGNTIYF,TGTGCCAGCAGCGTAGGCCCGCCTAACTCTGGAAACACCATATATTTT
TRBJ2-7,NA,TRBD1,TRBV7-9,CASSLAGGGEQYF,TGTGCCAGCAGCTTAGCAGGGGGCGGAGAGCAGTACTTC
TRBJ2-3,NA,TRBD1,TRBV29-1,CSVKGTGVGTDTQYF,TGCAGCGTGAAGGGGACAGGGGTTGGCACAGATACGCAGTATTTT
TRBJ2-1,few,TRBD2,TRBV6-5,CASGTGGSLHNEQFF,TGTGCCAGCGGGACTGGCGGGAGTCTCCACAATGAGCAGTTCTTC
TRBJ1-1,NA,NA,TRBV21-1,CASSLHSEAFF,TGTGCCAGCAGCCTTCACTCTGAAGCTTTCTTT
TRBJ1-2,few,NA,TRBV30,CAWSPVGYTF,TGTGCCTGGAGTCCCGTTGGCTACACCTTC
TRBJ2-7,few,NA,TRBV7-9,CASSLFTAYEQYF,TGTGCCAGCAGCTTATTTACTGCCTACGAGCAGTACTTC
TRBJ1-5,NA,TRBD1,TRBV30,CAWSAGQGVQPQHF,TGTGCCTGGAGTGCGGGACAGGGGGTTCAGCCCCAGCATTTT
TRBJ2-7,NA,TRBD1,TRBV9,CASSADRAPYEQYF,TGTGCCAGCAGCGCGGACAGGGCCCCCTACGAGCAGTACTTC
TRBJ2-7,once,TRBD1,TRBV11-2,CASSLGGTGVYEQYF,TGTGCCAGCAGCTTAGGGGGGACAGGGGTCTACGAGCAGTACTTC
TRBJ2-7,NA,TRBD2,TRBV7-8,CASSSVSGRIYEQYF,TGTGCCAGCAGCTCGGTTAGCGGGAGGATATACGAGCAGTACTTC
TRBJ2-1,few,NA,TRBV7-2,CASSLYEGVPFF,TGTGCCAGCAGCTTATACGAGGGAGTTCCCTTCTTC
TRBJ2-1,few,TRBD2,TRBV29-1,CSVPIRTSGRASYNEQFF,TGCAGCGTTCCGATCAGGACTAGCGGGAGGGCGTCCTACAATGAGCAGTTCTTC
TRBJ1-1,few,NA,TRBV9,CASSARPMNTEAFF,TGTGCCAGCAGCGCTAGACCCATGAACACTGAAGCTTTCTTT
TRBJ1-2,NA,NA,TRBV7-9,CASSPGTYYGYTF,TGTGCCAGCAGCCCGGGAACTTACTATGGCTACACCTTC
TRBJ1-1,few,NA,TRBV30,CAWSVSGQANTEAFF,TGTGCCTGGAGTGTAAGCGGGCAGGCGAACACTGAAGCTTTCTTT
TRBJ1-2,few,TRBD1,TRBV11-2,CASSPLGQADGYTF,TGTGCCAGCAGCCCCTTGGGACAGGCGGATGGCTACACCTTC
TRBJ2-7,few,NA,TRBV2,CASRGAPYEQYF,TGTGCCAGCAGGGGGGCGCCGTACGAGCAGTACTTC
TRBJ1-5,NA,TRBD1,TRBV28,CASADRGQPQHF,TGTGCCAGCGCGGACAGGGGCCAGCCCCAGCATTTT
TRBJ1-2,NA,NA,TRBV12-5,CASAPLSPYGYTF,TGTGCTAGTGCCCCCCTATCGCCCTATGGCTACACCTTC
TRBJ2-7,NA,TRBD2,TRBV2,CASRRLAGGLYEQYF,TGTGCCAGCAGGAGACTAGCGGGAGGGCTGTACGAGCAGTACTTC
TRBJ2-2,few,TRBD1,TRBV4-1,CASSQGSPGQANGELFF,TGCGCCAGCAGCCAAGGATCCCCGGGACAGGCGAATGGGGAGCTGTTTTTT
TRBJ2-7,NA,NA,TRBV5-1,CASSTGSSYEQYF,TGCGCCAGCAGTACGGGATCCTCCTACGAGCAGTACTTC
TRBJ2-2,few,NA,TRBV18,CASSPSAGTGELFF,TGTGCCAGCTCACCATCCGCAGGCACCGGGGAGCTGTTTTTT
TRBJ2-1,few,TRBD2,TRBV7-9,CASSSLSGSEQFF,TGTGCCAGCAGCTCCCTTAGCGGGAGTGAGCAGTTCTTC
TRBJ2-7,few,TRBD1,TRBV18,CASSPTEGGHEQYF,TGTGCCAGCTCACCGACGGAAGGGGGCCACGAGCAGTACTTC
TRBJ2-1,few,TRBD2,TRBV20-1,CSAKAGVQFF,TGCAGTGCCAAAGCGGGAGTCCAGTTCTTC
TRBJ2-1,NA,TRBD2,TRBV6-1,CASSEGSGLAGLNEQFF,TGTGCCAGCAGTGAAGGTTCGGGACTAGCGGGATTAAATGAGCAGTTCTTC
TRBJ2-1,NA,TRBD2,TRBV25-1,CASRTSGYNEQFF,TGTGCCAGCAGGACTAGCGGATACAATGAGCAGTTCTTC
TRBJ2-7,NA,NA,TRBV2,CASIERQGGNEQYF,TGTGCCAGCATCGAGAGGCAGGGAGGAAACGAGCAGTACTTC
TRBJ1-1,NA,NA,TRBV29-1,CSVEDSGRATEAFF,TGCAGCGTTGAAGATTCGGGCAGGGCGACTGAAGCTTTCTTT
TRBJ2-5,few,NA,TRBV4-1,CASSQVIASSETQYF,TGCGCCAGCAGCCAAGTCATTGCGAGTTCAGAGACCCAGTACTTC
TRBJ2-3,NA,TRBD2,TRBV2,CASVGNAGADTQYF,TGTGCCAGCGTGGGGAACGCGGGAGCAGATACGCAGTATTTT
TRBJ2-3,NA,NA,TRBV20-1,CSASPADTQYF,TGCAGTGCTAGCCCCGCAGATACGCAGTATTTT
TRBJ2-1,NA,TRBD2,TRBV29-1,CSVSGTSSYNEQFF,TGCAGCGTGTCCGGGACTAGCTCCTACAATGAGCAGTTCTTC
TRBJ2-5,few,NA,TRBV30,CAWMGLFQETQYF,TGTGCCTGGATGGGGCTGTTCCAAGAGACCCAGTACTTC
TRBJ1-4,few,NA,TRBV29-1,CSVAVQDTPNEKLFF,TGCAGCGTTGCCGTACAAGATACCCCTAATGAAAAACTGTTTTTT
TRBJ2-7,NA,TRBD1,TRBV29-1,CSVLSLWGRGHEQYF,TGCAGCGTTCTCTCACTTTGGGGTAGGGGGCACGAGCAGTACTTC
TRBJ2-1,NA,TRBD1,TRBV6-5,CASRMTGGNEQFF,TGTGCCAGCAGGATGACAGGGGGGAATGAGCAGTTCTTC
TRBJ1-1,NA,NA,TRBV25-1,CASSGWPENTEAFF,TGTGCCAGCAGTGGTTGGCCAGAGAACACTGAAGCTTTCTTT
TRBJ2-3,NA,TRBD2,TRBV7-3,CASSLTPSGSDTQYF,TGTGCCAGCAGCTTAACGCCTAGCGGGAGCGATACGCAGTATTTT
TRBJ2-7,few,NA,TRBV7-9,CASSPSPTGAHEQYF,TGTGCCAGCAGCCCCAGCCCCACGGGAGCCCACGAGCAGTACTTC
TRBJ2-5,NA,TRBD1,TRBV18,CASSAPGQGGETQYF,TGTGCCAGCTCGGCTCCGGGACAGGGGGGCGAGACCCAGTACTTC
TRBJ2-1,NA,TRBD2,TRBV25-1,CASSPSGRFTLTTNEQFF,TGTGCCAGCAGTCCTAGCGGGAGGTTCACATTGACCACCAATGAGCAGTTCTTC
TRBJ2-4,NA,NA,TRBV23-1,CASSPGLPLAKNIQYF,TGCGCCAGCAGCCCAGGGTTACCCTTAGCCAAAAACATTCAGTACTTC
TRBJ2-1,NA,TRBD2,TRBV18,CASSSRTSGSNEQFF,TGTGCCAGCTCCTCTAGGACTAGCGGGAGCAATGAGCAGTTCTTC
TRBJ2-5,NA,TRBD2,TRBV7-2,CASSLFSGQETQYF,TGTGCCAGCAGCCTCTTTAGCGGGCAAGAGACCCAGTACTTC
TRBJ2-1,few,TRBD2,TRBV9,CASSVGTSYNEQFF,TGTGCCAGCAGCGTAGGGACTAGCTACAATGAGCAGTTCTTC
TRBJ2-5,NA,TRBD1,TRBV28,CASSLGTDPLETQYF,TGTGCCAGCAGTTTAGGGACAGACCCACTAGAGACCCAGTACTTC
TRBJ2-7,NA,TRBD1,TRBV9,CASSVAGTGAYEQYF,TGTGCCAGCAGCGTAGCCGGGACAGGGGCCTACGAGCAGTACTTC